A single sample gave rise to the 16 T cell receptor beta chains below, sequenced in a study of shared clonotypes between healthy human individuals (dated by TCRdb to between 2020 and 2021). The library was made by the immunoSEQ multiplex PCR assay. TCRdb stores this immuneACCESS table with in-frame sequences only. Part of the clones is absent; in the studies checked, under half of the shortfall reflects unresolved V genes, and no reason is known for the rest. The sample data list nearly 1 million clones, and about three quarters of these were observed just once. The ten largest make up over 1.3% of the sample. The sequenced sample was memory CD4+ T cells sorted from blood. The sample's cell subset or site label, in plain terms: CD45RA-negative fraction. Receptors originate from a man aged 18 to 29 in good health.

Note on this clone: A much larger clonotype is one base distant, so this may be a read error. This rearrangement joins TRBV11-2 to TRBJ2-7; D unresolved. V lost 5 bases, J lost 5 bases, and 10 bases lay in between. CDR3 length equals 12 residues. Germline V lookup: CDR1 SGHAT, CDR2 FQNNGV. DNA of the CDR3: TGTGCCAGCAGCCCCCTGGGGAACGAGCAGTACTTC. Translating it yields CASSPLGNEQYF.

The chain links TRBV7-9 to TRBJ1-2; the D is unclear. The CDR3 consists of 14 residues. V shed 5 bases and J shed 2 bases, with 12 bases lying between them. Germline loops: CDR1 SEHNR, CDR2 FQNEAQ (reference sequence). CDR3 amino acids: CASSPRSSNYGYTF. DNA of the CDR3: TGTGCCAGCAGCCCCCGGTCCTCAAACTATGGCTACACCTTC.

This chain connects TRBV7-9 to TRBJ2-1, with D perhaps matching TRBD2 (5 bases). Germline V lookup: CDR1 SEHNR, CDR2 FQNEAQ (reference sequence). The V end lost 1 base, the J end lost 10 bases, and 14 bases lay between the germline ends. The CDR3 sequence is 14 residues long. CDR3 in amino acids: CASSLDAGISEQFF. CDR3 DNA: TGTGCCAGCAGCTTAGACGCCGGGATCAGCGAGCAGTTCTTC.

With regard to this clone: The same CDR3 arises from other DNA sequences in this sample as well. This rearrangement joins TRBV7-2 to TRBJ1-2, with no clear D. This CDR3 spans 13 amino acids. Germline V gene sequence: CDR1 SGHTA, CDR2 FQGNSA. The ends were cut back, 0 bases at V and 4 bases at J, with 6 bases in the middle. The CDR3 loop is CASSLAGGYGYTF. In DNA, the CDR3 is TGTGCCAGCAGCTTAGCGGGCGGCTATGGCTACACCTTC.

The rearrangement joins TRBV7-9 to TRBJ2-5; D is unclear. The CDR3 is made up of 13 amino acids. The germline V and J ends were trimmed by 2 bases and 4 bases, with 8 bases remaining between them. CDR1 is SEHNR and CDR2 is FQNEAQ in the germline V gene (reference sequence). The CDR3 nucleotides read TGTGCCAGCAGCTTAAATTCGTTAGAGACCCAGTACTTC. Its translation is CASSLNSLETQYF. The variable domain in full, completed from reference TRBV7-9 and TRBJ2-5, reads DTGVSQNPRHKITKRGQNVTFRCDPISEHNRLYWYRQTLGQGPEFLTYFQNEAQLEKSRLLSDRFSAERPKGSFSTLEIQRTEQGDSAMYLCASSLNSLETQYFGPGTRLLVL.

The chain couples TRBV5-6 to TRBJ1-2; the D gene is possibly TRBD1 (6 bases). Trimming cost V 0 bases and J 2 bases, with 11 bases left between them. The CDR3 is made up of 15 amino acids. CDR1 and CDR2 from the germline V gene are SGHDT and YYEEEE. CDR3 sequence (DNA): TGTGCCAGCAGCTTGGGGGCGGGACACAACTATGGCTACACCTTC. This translates into CASSLGAGHNYGYTF.

In DNA, the CDR3 is TGTGCCATCAGTGAGGGTCCCCCTAACACCATATATTTT. Its translation is CAISEGPPNTIYF. The chain joins TRBV10-3 to TRBJ1-3, with D uncertain. CDR3 length equals 13 residues. V shed 2 bases and J shed 7 bases, with 9 bases lying between them. Germline lookup yields CDR1 ENHRY and CDR2 SYGVKD.

The chain couples TRBV5-6 to TRBJ2-7; the D is unclear. Germline V gives CDR1 SGHDT, CDR2 YYEEEE. The CDR3 consists of 17 residues. Trimming took off 3 bases at V and 0 bases at J, with 19 bases between the two ends. CDR3 sequence: CASSSKARYLPSYEQYF. CDR3 DNA sequence: TGTGCCAGCAGCTCAAAAGCCAGGTACCTTCCCTCCTACGAGCAGTACTTC.

The CDR3 DNA follows: TGTGCCAGCAGCCCGGGACAGGGGTCCCGCACTGAAGCTTTCTTT. This sequence encodes CASSPGQGSRTEAFF. The rearrangement links TRBV5-6 to TRBJ1-1, with 10 bases identical to TRBD1. Germline assignment: CDR1 SGHDT and CDR2 YYEEEE. J lost 4 bases, V lost 4 bases, and 7 bases had no gene match. CDR3 length equals 15 residues.

V and J are TRBV11-2 and TRBJ2-1, with D uncertain. Trimming left V 3 bases short and J 4 bases short, with 19 bases between. The germline CDR1 and CDR2 sequences are SGHAT and FQNNGV. The CDR3 covers 17 residues. CDR3 DNA: TGTGCCAGCAGCTTGAGATCGTGGGGATCCTTATACAATGAGCAGTTCTTC. Residues: CASSLRSWGSLYNEQFF. The whole variable domain, filled in from reference TRBV11-2 and TRBJ2-1, reads EAGVAQSPRYKIIEKRQSVAFWCNPISGHATLYWYQQILGQGPKLLIQFQNNGVVDDSQLPKDRFSAERLKGVDSTLKIQPAKLEDSAVYLCASSLRSWGSLYNEQFFGPGTRLTVL.

The V and J genes are TRBV2 and TRBJ2-3, with a tentative D call TRBD2 (7 bases). This CDR3 comprises 17 residues. Trimming cost V 5 bases and J 6 bases, with 24 bases left between them. Germline CDR1 SNHLY, CDR2 FYNNEI. The CDR3 loop reads CASSKTVSGGPGDTQYF. CDR3 nucleotides: TGTGCCAGCAGTAAAACCGTCTCCGGGGGGCCAGGGGATACGCAGTATTTT.

The CDR3 DNA follows: TGCGCCAGCAGCTTGGAGGCCAGGGAAACCCACGAGCAGTACTTC. Its translation is CASSLEARETHEQYF. The chain is built from TRBV5-1 and TRBJ2-7; a possible D gene is TRBD1 (5 bases). Trimming took 0 bases from V and 5 from J, leaving 15 bases between them. In germline, CDR1 is SGHRS, CDR2 YFSETQ. This CDR3 is 15 amino acids long.

This sequence joins TRBV10-1 and TRBJ2-5; a possible D gene is TRBD1 (5 bases). The CDR3 loop spans 14 amino acids. The germline V gene encodes CDR1 WNHNN and CDR2 SYGVQD (reference sequence). Deletions cut 6 bases from V and 5 bases from J, with 16 bases between. CDR3 nucleotide sequence: TGCGCCAGCAGGTGGGGCCTTTCTCGGGAGACCCAGTACTTC. Amino acids: CASRWGLSRETQYF.

The chain carries TRBV7-9 and TRBJ1-3, with D hard to call. Germline assignment: CDR1 SEHNR and CDR2 FQNEAQ (reference sequence). CDR3 length: 13 residues. Trimming shortened V by 5 bases and J by 4 bases, and 9 bases separated the two germline ends. In DNA, the CDR3 is TGTGCCAGCAGCGTAAGGAGGGGAAACACCATATATTTT. Residues: CASSVRRGNTIYF. The entire variable domain, with the rest obtained from reference TRBV7-9 and TRBJ1-3, is as follows: DTGVSQNPRHKITKRGQNVTFRCDPISEHNRLYWYRQTLGQGPEFLTYFQNEAQLEKSRLLSDRFSAERPKGSFSTLEIQRTEQGDSAMYLCASSVRRGNTIYFGEGSWLTVV.

This clone was seen a single time. The gene calls are TRBV7-9 and TRBJ2-3, with 15 bases matching TRBD2. Germline assignment: CDR1 SEHNR and CDR2 FQNEAQ (reference sequence). The ends lost 5 bases at V and 1 base at J; junction bases unmatched: 10. This CDR3 region has 19 residues. This CDR3 reads CASSRGTSGGPPGTDTQYF. Here the CDR3 DNA reads TGTGCCAGCAGCCGAGGGACTAGCGGGGGGCCCCCTGGCACAGATACGCAGTATTTT.

The rearrangement links TRBV19 to TRBJ1-2; 9 nucleotides line up with TRBD1. Losses at the gene ends were 4 bases for V and 7 bases for J; bases not matched to a gene: 4. Germline lookup yields CDR1 LNHDA and CDR2 SQIVND (reference sequence). The CDR3 is 13 residues long. DNA for the CDR3: TGTGCCAGTAGTACCACAGGGGGCACTGGCTACACCTTC. Its protein is CASSTTGGTGYTF.